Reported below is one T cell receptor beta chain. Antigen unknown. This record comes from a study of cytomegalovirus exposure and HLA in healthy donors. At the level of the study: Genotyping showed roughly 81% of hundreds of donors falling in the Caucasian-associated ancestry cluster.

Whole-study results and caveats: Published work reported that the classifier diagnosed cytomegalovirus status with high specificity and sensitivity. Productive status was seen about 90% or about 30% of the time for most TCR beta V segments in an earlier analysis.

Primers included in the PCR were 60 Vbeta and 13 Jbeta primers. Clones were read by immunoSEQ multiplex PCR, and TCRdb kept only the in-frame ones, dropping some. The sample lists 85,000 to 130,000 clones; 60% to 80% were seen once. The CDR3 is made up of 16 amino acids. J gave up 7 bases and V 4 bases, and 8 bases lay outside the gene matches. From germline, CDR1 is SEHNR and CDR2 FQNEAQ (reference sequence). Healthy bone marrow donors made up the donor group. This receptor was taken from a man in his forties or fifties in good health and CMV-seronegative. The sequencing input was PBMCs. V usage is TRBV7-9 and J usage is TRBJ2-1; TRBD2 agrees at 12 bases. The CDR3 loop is CASSYSSGGAWNEQFF. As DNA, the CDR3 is TGTGCCAGCAGCTATTCTAGCGGGGGGGCCTGGAATGAGCAGTTCTTC.